The 5 T cell receptor beta chains presented below share a single source sample, sequenced in a study of OX40 agonist ivuxolimab in advanced cancers. Using immunoSEQ multiplex PCR, the repertoire was profiled, and TCRdb retains in-frame clones only, with some absent. The table lists some 40,000 clones, roughly 90% of them singletons. The sample here was CD4+ or CD8+ T cells sorted from blood, taken in a trial of the OX40 agonist ivuxolimab. The receptors were gathered from an adult with an advanced solid tumor such as melanoma, head and neck, liver or kidney cancer.

The V and J genes are TRBV7-2 and TRBJ1-1, with 8 bases matching TRBD1. The CDR3 length is 14 residues. Germline V gives CDR1 SGHTA, CDR2 FQGNSA. Trimming cost V 3 bases and J 7 bases; bases outside gene matches: 7. CDR3 DNA sequence: TGTGCCAGCAGCTTCGGACAGGGTAAGAATGAAGCTTTCTTT. Its translation: CASSFGQGKNEAFF.

The rearrangement joins TRBV19 to TRBJ2-1; 9 bases align to TRBD2. The CDR3 sequence is 15 residues long. Germline lookup yields CDR1 LNHDA and CDR2 SQIVND (reference sequence). Trimming cost V 0 bases and J 7 bases; bases outside gene matches: 4. The CDR3 spells CASSIDWLAGNEQFF. The DNA for the CDR3 is TGTGCCAGTAGTATAGATTGGCTAGCGGGAAATGAGCAGTTCTTC.

The V call is TRBV9, the J call TRBJ1-3; D not certain. This CDR3 has 13 amino acids. Trimming left V 5 bases short and J 8 bases short, with 14 bases between. The germline V gene has CDR1 SGDLS and CDR2 YYNGEE. This CDR3 reads CASSWRIVDTIYF. Written as DNA, the CDR3 is TGTGCCAGCAGTTGGCGGATAGTGGACACCATATATTTT.

J is TRBJ1-1 and V is TRBV30; D may be TRBD1 (5 bases). The length of the CDR3 is 13 residues. The germline V gene encodes CDR1 GTSNPN and CDR2 SVGIG (reference sequence). The V end was cut by 1 base, the J end by 11 bases, with 17 bases between. The CDR3 here is CAWSGAGDGGAFF. CDR3 DNA sequence: TGTGCCTGGAGTGGGGCGGGGGACGGCGGCGCTTTCTTT.

V and J are TRBV4-1 and TRBJ1-1, with 8 bases matching TRBD1. V gave up 8 bases and J gave up 1 base; unmatched junction bases: 9. The CDR3 totals 15 residues. Per the germline V gene, CDR1 is MGHRA and CDR2 is YSYEKL. This CDR3 reads CASSSTGAGNTEAFF. DNA for the CDR3: TGCGCCAGCTCCTCGACAGGGGCTGGGAACACTGAAGCTTTCTTT.